The rows below give T cell receptor beta chains drawn from one sample of a study of PD-1 blockade in classical Hodgkin lymphoma. Sequencing was performed with immunoSEQ multiplex PCR; in TCRdb, only in-frame clones are kept and a portion is missing. In the table there are fewer than 20,000 clones, roughly 84% of which are singletons. The source material was peripheral blood mononuclear cells (PBMCs), sampled before the second cycle of nivolumab. All receptors come from a human donor with classical Hodgkin lymphoma. CDR3s include the opening cysteine and the closing phenylalanine or tryptophan. D genes are given only for firm matches. Size is omitted from some rows. Given values are once, few, many or a class for expanded clones.

d_call	v_call	clone_size	j_call	cdr3_nt	cdr3_aa
.	TRBV11-2	.	TRBJ1-1	TGTGCCAGCAGCTTAGATCGGGATCTTTCCCAGGCTGAAGCTTTCTTT	CASSLDRDLSQAEAFF
TRBD1	TRBV6-5	few	TRBJ1-2	TGTGCCAGCAGTTACTCTCGGACAGGGGGCAGCTATGGCTACACCTTC	CASSYSRTGGSYGYTF
TRBD2	TRBV5-3	.	TRBJ2-3	TGTGCCAGAAGCTTCGGGACTAGTAATACGAAGGTTCCCCAGGGAAAGTATTTT	CARSFGTSNTKVPQGKYF
TRBD1	TRBV19	.	TRBJ2-7	TGTGCCAGTAGCCTGGGGACAGGTTGGCCCACCTACGAGCAGTACTTC	CASSLGTGWPTYEQYF
.	TRBV7-3	.	TRBJ2-5	TGTGCCAGCAGCCTAGCCCCGGGGGCTTATGAGACCCAGTACTTC	CASSLAPGAYETQYF
.	TRBV4-2	.	TRBJ1-1	TGTGCCAGCAGCCAAGGGTTTGCAGGGGACTTCAACACTGAAGCTTTCTTT	CASSQGFAGDFNTEAFF
TRBD1	TRBV19	.	TRBJ2-7	TGTGCCAGTAGGGAGACAGGGTTCTACGAGCAGTACTTC	CASRETGFYEQYF
.	TRBV7-9	.	TRBJ1-3	TGTGCCAGCAGCTTAAACATTCGGAAGTGGGGCTATGATTCAAACACCATATATTTT	CASSLNIRKWGYDSNTIYF
.	TRBV7-9	.	TRBJ2-6	TGTGCCAGCTTCCCTAACTCTGGGGCCAACGTCCTGACTTTC	CASFPNSGANVLTF
TRBD1	TRBV19	.	TRBJ2-2	TGTGCCAGTATCCCGGGGACAGGGCACACCGGGGAGCTGTTTTTT	CASIPGTGHTGELFF
.	TRBV6-5	few	TRBJ2-2	TGTGCCAGCAGTCCTACTTACCCCGGGGAGCTGTTTTTT	CASSPTYPGELFF